This entry lists 23 T cell receptor beta chains sequenced from one sample in a study of cytomegalovirus exposure and HLA in healthy donors. Primers: 60 Vbeta forward and 13 Jbeta reverse. The protocol was immunoSEQ multiplex PCR, while the TCRdb copy is restricted to in-frame clones and leaves out a portion. Among approximately 100,000 clones listed, about four fifths were seen once. The sequenced material came from PBMCs. These receptors all come from a middle-aged woman in good health and CMV-seronegative.

This chain uses TRBV23-1 with TRBJ1-5, with D hard to call. TRBV23-1 has ORF status, its function being uncertain. The CDR3 contains 12 residues. Trimming left V 1 base short and J 6 bases short, with 4 bases between. In DNA form, the CDR3 reads TGCGCCAGCAGTCAATTCGGTCAGCCCCAGCATTTT. Protein sequence: CASSQFGQPQHF.

The chain combines TRBV2 with TRBJ2-1; 13 bases agree with TRBD2. With 6 bases clipped from V and 6 bases from J, the junction kept 5 bases outside the gene matches. The CDR3 has 15 amino acids. Germline CDR1 reads SNHLY; CDR2 reads FYNNEI. CDR3 sequence: CASSLRTSGGNEQFF. CDR3 DNA: TGTGCCAGCAGCCTTAGGACTAGCGGGGGCAATGAGCAGTTCTTC.

The chain is built from TRBV30 and TRBJ2-2, with 7 bases matching TRBD2. CDR3 length: 15 amino acids. Germline lookup yields CDR1 GTSNPN and CDR2 SVGIG (reference sequence). Losses at the gene ends were 4 bases for V and 4 bases for J; bases not matched to a gene: 9. The CDR3, as DNA: TGTGCCTGGACTCCAACTAGCGTCTTCACCGGGGAGCTGTTTTTT. Translated, it gives CAWTPTSVFTGELFF.

CDR3 residues: CASSLGRTAGNTIYF. The CDR3 DNA follows: TGTGCCAGCAGCTTAGGTAGGACAGCTGGAAACACCATATATTTT. The V and J genes are TRBV7-9 and TRBJ1-3; D perhaps matches TRBD1 (6 bases). With 1 base removed from V and 2 bases from J, the gap between germline ends came to 9 bases. Looked up from germline, CDR1 is SEHNR and CDR2 is FQNEAQ (reference sequence). The CDR3 spans 15 residues.

The chain recombines TRBV4-2 with TRBJ1-1, with a possible D match to TRBD1 (6 bases). Deletions cut 0 bases from V and 1 base from J, with 9 bases between. This CDR3 comprises 15 residues. Looked up from germline, CDR1 is LGHNA and CDR2 is YNFKEQ. The CDR3 region has the DNA TGTGCCAGCAGCCAAGAGCAGGGGACGAACACTGAAGCTTTCTTT. Residues: CASSQEQGTNTEAFF.

The chain is built from TRBV7-2 and TRBJ1-5; 10 bases map to TRBD1. The CDR3 has 16 amino acids. V shed 4 bases, J shed 6 bases, and the junction held 9 bases outside the gene matches. Germline CDR1 SGHTA, CDR2 FQGNSA. The CDR3: CASSSAGTGVGQPQHF. CDR3 bases: TGTGCCAGCAGCTCTGCCGGGACAGGGGTGGGTCAGCCCCAGCATTTT. Based on the CDR3 plus reference TRBV7-2 and TRBJ1-5, the full variable domain is GAGVSQSPSNKVTEKGKDVELRCDPISGHTALYWYRQSLGQGLEFLIYFQGNSAPDKSGLPSDRFSAERTGGSVSTLTIQRTQQEDSAVYLCASSSAGTGVGQPQHFGDGTRLSIL.

The chain combines TRBV7-2 with TRBJ1-2, with D unclear. There are 13 residues in the CDR3. The germline V gene encodes CDR1 SGHTA and CDR2 FQGNSA. Deletions cut 3 bases from V and 2 bases from J, with 7 bases between. CDR3 sequence reads: CASSFDTNYGYTF. CDR3 in DNA: TGTGCCAGCAGCTTCGACACCAACTATGGCTACACCTTC.

For this clone: At one end the junction does not follow the germline gene, possibly because of a read error. The chain couples TRBV25-1 to TRBJ2-7; weak D call: TRBD1 (6 bases). This CDR3 has 11 residues. Germline V gene data show CDR1 as MGHDK and CDR2 as SYGVNS. CDR3 amino acids: CASSEGDTPGF. Here the CDR3 DNA reads TGTGCCAGCAGTGAAGGGGACACCCCTGGCTTC.

The CDR3 here is CASSSLGQSTDTQYF. CDR3 in DNA: TGTGCCAGCAGCTCCCTCGGACAGAGCACAGATACGCAGTATTTT. The chain carries TRBV7-3 and TRBJ2-3; D is possibly TRBD1 (6 bases). This CDR3 comprises 15 residues. Looked up from germline, CDR1 is SGHTA and CDR2 is FQGTGA. Between the trimmed V and J ends, which lost 4 bases and 0 bases, there was a span of 11 bases.

In its sample, this clone was seen once. The chain uses TRBV12-5 and TRBJ2-5; D is possibly TRBD2 (6 bases). The V end was cut by 3 bases, the J end by 2 bases, with 10 bases between. CDR1 and CDR2 (germline): LGHNT, FRNRAP. The CDR3 has 14 amino acids. This CDR3 reads CASGFWRGQETQYF. The CDR3 bases are TGTGCTAGTGGTTTCTGGCGGGGACAAGAGACCCAGTACTTC.

This clone was picked up a small number of times. This chain uses TRBV19 with TRBJ1-6; D is unresolved. The V gene's germline CDR1 is LNHDA and CDR2 SQIVND (reference sequence). V lost 2 bases and J lost 2, with 13 bases in between. The CDR3 loop spans 17 amino acids. CDR3 region: CASSIPQGGAYNSPLHF. CDR3 in DNA: TGTGCCAGTAGTATACCCCAAGGCGGGGCCTATAATTCACCCCTCCACTTT.

The chain uses TRBV7-6 and TRBJ2-6, with 11 bases matching TRBD2. CDR3 size: 16 residues. Germline V CDR1 and CDR2: SGHVS, FNYEAQ. V shed 5 bases, J shed 2 bases, and the junction held 2 bases outside the gene matches. The CDR3 loop reads CASSHSGGAGANVLTF. The CDR3 DNA is TGTGCCAGCAGCCATAGCGGGGGGGCTGGGGCCAACGTCCTGACTTTC.

The chain uses TRBV20-1 and TRBJ1-2; 7 nucleotides match TRBD1. This CDR3 region has 11 residues. V gave up 7 bases and J gave up 7 bases; unmatched junction bases: 6. Germline CDR1 and CDR2: DFQATT and SNEGSKA (reference sequence). The CDR3 protein is CSGGTEGGYTF. For the CDR3, the DNA is TGCAGTGGGGGGACAGAAGGTGGCTACACCTTC.

The chain uses TRBV7-8 and TRBJ2-7; D is perhaps TRBD2 (5 bases). The germline V gene has CDR1 SGHVS and CDR2 FQNEAQ. This CDR3 is built from 12 residues. The V end was cut by 7 bases, the J end by 0 bases, with 7 bases between. CDR3 DNA: TGTGCCAGCATGGGGAGCTCCTACGAGCAGTACTTC. Protein sequence: CASMGSSYEQYF.

This chain connects TRBV7-2 to TRBJ2-5; D call uncertain. Deletions cut 5 bases from V and 13 bases from J, with 11 bases between. Looked up from germline, CDR1 is SGHTA and CDR2 is FQGNSA. The CDR3 totals 10 residues. This CDR3 reads CASSLSYLYF. In DNA, the CDR3 is TGTGCCAGCAGCCTAAGCTACTTGTACTTC.

Comment on this clone: A junction boundary mismatches the germline segment, possibly from a read error. The genes are TRBV6-6 and TRBJ1-5; the D gene is possibly TRBD1 (6 bases). This CDR3 has 13 amino acids. The germline V gene encodes CDR1 MNHNY and CDR2 SVGAGI (reference sequence). The CDR3 sequence: CASSLDSNQPQNF. The CDR3, as DNA: TGTGCCAGCAGTTTGGACAGCAATCAGCCCCAGAATTTT.

In this sample, this clone turned up once. The rearrangement links TRBV12-1 to TRBJ2-7; TRBD2 was called by the table and not checked on the DNA. TRBV12-1 is labeled a pseudogene. This CDR3 region has 16 residues. The CDR3 region is CASSPPGVAGNGEQYF. The CDR3 coding sequence is TGTGCCAGCAGCCCCCCCGGGGTAGCGGGGAACGGCGAGCAGTACTTC.

This chain uses TRBV6-5 with TRBJ1-3, with D tentatively TRBD1 (6 bases). CDR1 and CDR2 (germline): MNHEY, SVGAGI. The CDR3 sequence is 15 residues long. The V end lost 6 bases, the J end lost 3 bases, and 15 bases lay between the germline ends. DNA for the CDR3: TGTGCCAGCAGCCGTTCCGGACAGCATGGAAACACCATATATTTT. Protein: CASSRSGQHGNTIYF.

The J gene is TRBJ2-3, the V gene TRBV30, with D tentatively TRBD1 (5 bases). This CDR3 comprises 13 residues. V dropped 3 bases and J dropped 1 base, with 8 bases sitting between them. Germline CDR1 reads GTSNPN; CDR2 reads SVGIG (reference sequence). CDR3 region: CAWRVTGTDTQYF. CDR3 sequence (DNA): TGTGCCTGGAGAGTGACAGGCACAGATACGCAGTATTTT.

The rearrangement links TRBV15 to TRBJ1-6; 9 bases fit TRBD1. CDR1 is LNHNV and CDR2 is YYDKDF in the germline V gene (reference sequence). This CDR3 is 14 amino acids long. The ends lost 4 bases at V and 9 bases at J; junction bases unmatched: 4. The CDR3 coding sequence is TGTGCCACCAGCAAGGGACAGGGAACTTCACCCCTCCACTTT. Translated: CATSKGQGTSPLHF.

The chain is built from TRBV5-8 and TRBJ2-5; D is perhaps TRBD2 (6 bases). The germline gives CDR1 SGHTS, CDR2 YDEGEE. The CDR3 sequence is 15 residues long. V dropped 0 bases and J dropped 5 bases, with 14 bases sitting between them. DNA for the CDR3: TGTGCCAGCAGCTTGGCGTCTCCCCGGGAGGAGACCCAGTACTTC. As protein: CASSLASPREETQYF. The whole variable domain, filled in from reference TRBV5-8 and TRBJ2-5, reads EAGVTQSPTHLIKTRGQQATLRCSPISGHTSVYWYQQALGLGLQFLLWYDEGEERNRGNFPPRFSGRQFPNYSSELNVNALELEDSALYLCASSLASPREETQYFGPGTRLLVL.

The CDR3 region is CASSVGGQQETQYF. CDR3 DNA sequence: TGTGCCAGCAGCGTTGGAGGGCAGCAAGAGACCCAGTACTTC. The V and J genes are TRBV9 and TRBJ2-5; possible D gene TRBD2, 6 bases. CDR1 SGDLS and CDR2 YYNGEE come from the germline V gene. V lost 2 bases, J lost 2 bases, and 10 bases lay in between. The CDR3 runs to 14 residues.

This chain connects TRBV30 to TRBJ2-7, with D perhaps TRBD2 (5 bases). Germline V gene lookup returns CDR1 GTSNPN and CDR2 SVGIG (reference sequence). The CDR3 totals 12 residues. V lost 2 bases, J lost 7 bases, and 12 bases lay in between. As DNA, the CDR3 is TGTGCCTGGAGTCTCCTCCCGGGAGAGCAGTACTTC. Protein product: CAWSLLPGEQYF.